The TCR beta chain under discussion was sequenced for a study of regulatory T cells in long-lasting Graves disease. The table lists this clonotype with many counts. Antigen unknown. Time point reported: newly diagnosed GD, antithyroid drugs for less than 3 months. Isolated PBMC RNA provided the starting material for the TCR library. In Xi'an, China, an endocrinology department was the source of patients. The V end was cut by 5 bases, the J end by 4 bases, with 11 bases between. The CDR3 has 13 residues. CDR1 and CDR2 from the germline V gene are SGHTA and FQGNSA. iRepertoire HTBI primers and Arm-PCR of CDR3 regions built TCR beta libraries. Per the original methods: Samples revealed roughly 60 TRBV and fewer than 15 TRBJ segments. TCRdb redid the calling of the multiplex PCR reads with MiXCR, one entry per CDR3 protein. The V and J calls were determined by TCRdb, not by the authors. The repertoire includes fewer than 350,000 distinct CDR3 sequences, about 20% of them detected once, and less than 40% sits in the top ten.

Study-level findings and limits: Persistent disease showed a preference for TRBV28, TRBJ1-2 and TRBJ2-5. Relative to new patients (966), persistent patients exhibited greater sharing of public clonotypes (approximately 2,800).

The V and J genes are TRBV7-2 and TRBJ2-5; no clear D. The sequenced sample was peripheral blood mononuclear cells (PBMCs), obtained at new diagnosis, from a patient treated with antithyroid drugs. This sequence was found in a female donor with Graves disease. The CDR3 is CASSPGASETQYF. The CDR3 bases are TGTGCCAGCAGCCCGGGCGCCTCAGAGACCCAGTACTTC.